This TCR beta chain appears in the sequencing data of a study of identical twins. The CDR3 covers 20 residues. V was trimmed by 4 bases and J by 0 bases, leaving 28 bases between them. CDR1 DFQATT and CDR2 SNEGSKA come from the germline V gene (reference sequence). Findings and caveats of the study: Reduced insertions were recorded for abundant cord blood beta clonotypes, with no such pattern in memory repertoires. Beta out-of-frame sequences showed weaker excess sharing between twins. Out-of-frame alpha sequences shared between twins exhibited an excess of low generation probability.

Worth noting for this clonotype: Its antigen is unidentified.

TCRdb re-analysed the 5' RACE reads in MiXCR, keeping a single row per CDR3 protein. The sample records around 250,000 distinct CDR3 sequences, 5.5% to 7% being singletons. The sample also formed part of further work on yellow fever vaccine responses in identical twins. That paper notes: As reported, the vaccine T cell response of twins seemed partly convergent and partly personalized.

The receptor's source is a young woman in good health. Sequenced input: memory (CD45RO+) T cells sorted from blood. The chain joins TRBV20-1 to TRBJ1-3; D is uncertain. DNA of the CDR3: TGCAGTGCTAATGTCCGGCCAAGGTGTGCTCCTGGGAGCTCTGGAAACACCATATATTTT. This sequence encodes CSANVRPRCAPGSSGNTIYF.